The entry that follows covers one T cell receptor (beta chain) sequence. With random hexamers, 0.5 to 1 ug RNA was reverse transcribed. TCRdb re-derived calls from the immunoSEQ multiplex PCR reads in MiXCR, one entry per CDR3 protein. This sample yields some 120,000 distinct CDR3 sequences, of which nearly 95% are seen a single time; about 0.14% belongs to the top ten. The sample belongs to a study of CD8 T cells in Susac syndrome. This CDR3 has 16 residues. Germline CDR1 is ENHRY and CDR2 is SYGVKD. The V gene end was trimmed by 2 bases and the J gene end by 8 bases; junction bases not matched to a gene: 10. Sequencing of TCR beta was performed on blood CD8+ T cells and on blood CD4+ T cells.

Sequencing was carried out using CD4+ T cells from PBMCs. The sequence came from a human donor in good health. The chain combines TRBV10-3 with TRBJ2-1; 9 bases match TRBD2. CDR3 in amino acids: CAISEAAGGPWDEQFF. For the CDR3, the DNA is TGTGCCATCAGTGAGGCAGCGGGGGGCCCCTGGGATGAGCAGTTCTTC.